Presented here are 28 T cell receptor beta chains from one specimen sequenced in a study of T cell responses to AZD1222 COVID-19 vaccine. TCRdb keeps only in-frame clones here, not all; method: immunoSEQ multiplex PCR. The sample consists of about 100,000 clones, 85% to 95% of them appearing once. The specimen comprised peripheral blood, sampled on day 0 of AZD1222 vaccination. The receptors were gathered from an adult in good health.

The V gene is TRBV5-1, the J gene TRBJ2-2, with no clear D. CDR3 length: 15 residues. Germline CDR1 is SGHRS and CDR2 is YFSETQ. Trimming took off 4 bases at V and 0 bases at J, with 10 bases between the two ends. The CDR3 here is CASSPTTANTGELFF. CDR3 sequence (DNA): TGCGCCAGCAGCCCCACCACAGCGAACACCGGGGAGCTGTTTTTT.

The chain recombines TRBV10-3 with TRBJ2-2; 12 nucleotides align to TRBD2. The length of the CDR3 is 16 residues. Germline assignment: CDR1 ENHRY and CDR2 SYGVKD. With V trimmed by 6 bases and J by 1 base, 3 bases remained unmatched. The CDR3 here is CAIRTSGGLNTGELFF. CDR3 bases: TGTGCCATCAGGACTAGCGGGGGACTGAACACCGGGGAGCTGTTTTTT.

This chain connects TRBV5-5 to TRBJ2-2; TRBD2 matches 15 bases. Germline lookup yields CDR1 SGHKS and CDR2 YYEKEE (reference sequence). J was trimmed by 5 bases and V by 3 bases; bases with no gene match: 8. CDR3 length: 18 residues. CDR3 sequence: CASSWPGLAGGGTGELFF. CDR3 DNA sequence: TGTGCCAGCAGCTGGCCGGGACTAGCGGGAGGCGGGACCGGGGAGCTGTTTTTT.

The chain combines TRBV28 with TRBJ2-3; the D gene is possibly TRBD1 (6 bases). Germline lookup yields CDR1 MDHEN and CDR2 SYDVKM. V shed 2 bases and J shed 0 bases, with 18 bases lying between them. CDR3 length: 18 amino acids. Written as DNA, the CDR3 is TGTGCCAGCAGTTTAGTTGGGGGCCACCTTACTAGCACAGATACGCAGTATTTT. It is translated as CASSLVGGHLTSTDTQYF.

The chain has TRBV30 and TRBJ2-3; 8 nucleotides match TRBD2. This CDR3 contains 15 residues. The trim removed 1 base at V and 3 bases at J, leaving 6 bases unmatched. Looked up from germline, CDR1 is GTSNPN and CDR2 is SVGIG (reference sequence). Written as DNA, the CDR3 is TGTGCCTGGAGTGCCAGCGGGAGAGCTACAGATACGCAGTATTTT. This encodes CAWSASGRATDTQYF.

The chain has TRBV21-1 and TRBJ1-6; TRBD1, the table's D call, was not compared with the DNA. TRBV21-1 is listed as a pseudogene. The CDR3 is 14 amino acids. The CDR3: CASSKGALNSPLHF. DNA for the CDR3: TGTGCCAGCAGCAAAGGGGCCCTTAATTCACCCCTCCACTTT.

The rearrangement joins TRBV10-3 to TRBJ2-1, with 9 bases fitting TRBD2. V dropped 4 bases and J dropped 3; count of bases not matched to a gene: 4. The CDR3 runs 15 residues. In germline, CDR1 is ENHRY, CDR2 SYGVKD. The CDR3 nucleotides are TGTGCCATCAGTGCCGCTAGCGGGATCTACAATGAGCAGTTCTTC. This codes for CAISAASGIYNEQFF.

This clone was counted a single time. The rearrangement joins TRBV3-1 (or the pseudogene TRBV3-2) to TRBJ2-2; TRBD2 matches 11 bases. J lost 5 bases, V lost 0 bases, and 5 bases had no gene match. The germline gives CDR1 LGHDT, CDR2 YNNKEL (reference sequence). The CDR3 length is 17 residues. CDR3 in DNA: TGTGCCAGCAGCCAAGAGCTAGCGGGAGGTTTGACCGGGGAGCTGTTTTTT. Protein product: CASSQELAGGLTGELFF.

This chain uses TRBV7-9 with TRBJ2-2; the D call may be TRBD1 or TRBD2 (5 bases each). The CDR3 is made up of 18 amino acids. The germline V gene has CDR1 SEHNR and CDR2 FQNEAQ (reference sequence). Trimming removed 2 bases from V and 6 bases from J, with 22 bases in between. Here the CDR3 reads CASSLRRWFEGNAGELFF. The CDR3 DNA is TGTGCCAGCAGCTTACGTCGTTGGTTTGAGGGGAATGCCGGGGAGCTGTTTTTT.

The CDR3 loop reads CASSSDRRSGYTF. Here the CDR3 DNA reads TGTGCCAGCAGCTCGGACAGAAGGTCTGGCTACACCTTC. The V gene is TRBV7-3, the J gene TRBJ1-2, with TRBD1 as a possible D gene (6 bases). This CDR3 has 13 amino acids. Germline V gives CDR1 SGHTA, CDR2 FQGTGA. With 4 bases removed from V and 7 bases from J, the gap between germline ends came to 13 bases.

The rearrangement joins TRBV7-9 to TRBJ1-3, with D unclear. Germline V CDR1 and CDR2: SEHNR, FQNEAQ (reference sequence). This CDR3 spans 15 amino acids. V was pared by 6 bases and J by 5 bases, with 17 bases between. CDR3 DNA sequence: TGTGCCAGCAGGGCAAGGGCCCTGGCGCGAAACACCATATATTTT. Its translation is CASRARALARNTIYF. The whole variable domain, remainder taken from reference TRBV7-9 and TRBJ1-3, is DTGVSQNPRHKITKRGQNVTFRCDPISEHNRLYWYRQTLGQGPEFLTYFQNEAQLEKSRLLSDRFSAERPKGSFSTLEIQRTEQGDSAMYLCASRARALARNTIYFGEGSWLTVV.

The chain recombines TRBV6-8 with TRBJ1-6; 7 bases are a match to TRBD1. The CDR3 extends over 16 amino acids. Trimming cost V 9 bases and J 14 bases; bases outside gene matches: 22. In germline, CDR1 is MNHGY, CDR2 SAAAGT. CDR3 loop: CARGTVTARDNMALHF. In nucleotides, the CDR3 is TGTGCCAGGGGGACAGTGACAGCTCGGGATAATATGGCCCTCCACTTT.

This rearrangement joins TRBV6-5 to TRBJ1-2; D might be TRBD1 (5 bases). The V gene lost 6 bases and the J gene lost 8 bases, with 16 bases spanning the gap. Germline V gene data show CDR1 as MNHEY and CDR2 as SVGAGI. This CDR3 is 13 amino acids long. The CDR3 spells CASRAFTGPGYTF. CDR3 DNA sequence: TGTGCCAGCAGAGCGTTTACAGGTCCAGGCTACACCTTC.

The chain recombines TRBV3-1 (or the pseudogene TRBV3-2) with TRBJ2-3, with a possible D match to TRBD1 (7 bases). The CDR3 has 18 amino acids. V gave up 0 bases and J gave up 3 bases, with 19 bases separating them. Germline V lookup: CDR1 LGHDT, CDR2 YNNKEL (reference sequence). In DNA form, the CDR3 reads TGTGCCAGCAGCCAAGATAGGGGGGTTAGGGGGCCAACAGATACGCAGTATTTT. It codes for CASSQDRGVRGPTDTQYF.

This chain's CDR3 is CASSVGQGGEQYF. The CDR3 nucleotides are TGTGCCAGCAGCGTAGGGCAGGGCGGCGAGCAGTACTTC. V is TRBV9 and J is TRBJ2-7, with D tentatively TRBD1 (5 bases). Germline CDR1 SGDLS, CDR2 YYNGEE. V lost 0 bases, J lost 6 bases, and 10 bases lay in between. The CDR3 contains 13 residues.

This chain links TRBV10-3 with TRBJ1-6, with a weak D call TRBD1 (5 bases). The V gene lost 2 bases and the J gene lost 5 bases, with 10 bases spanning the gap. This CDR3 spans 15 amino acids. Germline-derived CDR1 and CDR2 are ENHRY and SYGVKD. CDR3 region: CAISETGGDNSPLHF. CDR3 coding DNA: TGTGCCATCAGTGAGACGGGGGGGGATAATTCACCCCTCCACTTT.

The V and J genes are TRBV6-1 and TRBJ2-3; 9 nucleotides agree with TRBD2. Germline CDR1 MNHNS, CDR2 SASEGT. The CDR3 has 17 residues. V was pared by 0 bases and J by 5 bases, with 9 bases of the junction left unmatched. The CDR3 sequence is CASSEAQGSGSLDTQYF. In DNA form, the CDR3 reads TGTGCCAGCAGTGAAGCCCAGGGTAGCGGGAGTCTAGATACGCAGTATTTT.

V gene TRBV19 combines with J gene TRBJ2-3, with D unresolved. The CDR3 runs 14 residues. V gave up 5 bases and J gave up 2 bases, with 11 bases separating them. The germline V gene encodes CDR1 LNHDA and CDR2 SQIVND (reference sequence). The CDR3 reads CASSARGNTDTQYF. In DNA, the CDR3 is TGTGCCAGTAGTGCTCGCGGTAACACAGATACGCAGTATTTT.

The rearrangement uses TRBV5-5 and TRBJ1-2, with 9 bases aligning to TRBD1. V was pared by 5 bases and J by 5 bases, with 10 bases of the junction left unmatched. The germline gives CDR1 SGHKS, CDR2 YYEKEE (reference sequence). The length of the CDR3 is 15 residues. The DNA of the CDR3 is TGTGCCAGCAGTCAGATACCGGGACAGGGATATGGCTACACCTTC. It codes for CASSQIPGQGYGYTF. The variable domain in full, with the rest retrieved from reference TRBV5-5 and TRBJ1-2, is DAGVTQSPTHLIKTRGQQVTLRCSPISGHKSVSWYQQVLGQGPQFIFQYYEKEERGRGNFPDRFSARQFPNYSSELNVNALLLGDSALYLCASSQIPGQGYGYTFGSGTRLTVV.

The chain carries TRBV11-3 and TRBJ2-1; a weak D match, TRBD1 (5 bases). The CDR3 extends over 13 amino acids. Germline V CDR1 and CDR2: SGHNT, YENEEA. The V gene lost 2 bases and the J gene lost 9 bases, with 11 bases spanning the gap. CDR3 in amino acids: CASSLSGKGEQFF. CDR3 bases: TGTGCCAGCAGCTTATCAGGGAAGGGTGAGCAGTTCTTC.

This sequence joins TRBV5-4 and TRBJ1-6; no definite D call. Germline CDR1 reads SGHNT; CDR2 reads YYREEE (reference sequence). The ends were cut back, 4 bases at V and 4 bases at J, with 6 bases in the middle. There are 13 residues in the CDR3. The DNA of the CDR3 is TGTGCCAGCAGCGGGCCTTATAATTCACCCCTCCACTTT. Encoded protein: CASSGPYNSPLHF.

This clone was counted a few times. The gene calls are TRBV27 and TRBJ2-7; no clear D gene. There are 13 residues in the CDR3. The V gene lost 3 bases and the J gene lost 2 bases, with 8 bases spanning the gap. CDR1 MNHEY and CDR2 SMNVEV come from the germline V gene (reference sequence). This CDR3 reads CASSLQGPYEQYF. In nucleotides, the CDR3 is TGTGCCAGCAGTTTGCAAGGGCCCTACGAGCAGTACTTC.

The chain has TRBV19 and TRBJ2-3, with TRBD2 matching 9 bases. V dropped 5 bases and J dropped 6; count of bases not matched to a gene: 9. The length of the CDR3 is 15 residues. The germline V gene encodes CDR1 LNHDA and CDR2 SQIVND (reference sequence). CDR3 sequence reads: CASSPGLAILDTQYF. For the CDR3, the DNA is TGTGCCAGTAGTCCAGGACTAGCGATATTGGATACGCAGTATTTT. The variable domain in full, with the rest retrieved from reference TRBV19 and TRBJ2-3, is DGGITQSPKYLFRKEGQNVTLSCEQNLNHDAMYWYRQDPGQGLRLIYYSQIVNDFQKGDIAEGYSVSREKKESFPLTVTSAQKNPTAFYLCASSPGLAILDTQYFGPGTRLTVL.

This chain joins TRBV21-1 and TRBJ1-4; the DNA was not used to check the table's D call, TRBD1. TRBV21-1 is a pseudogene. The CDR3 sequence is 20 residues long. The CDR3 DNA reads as TGTGCCAGCAGCCGGCAAGACGATCCTTTCGAAGACAGGGTGAAGGAAAAACTGTTTTTT. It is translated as CASSRQDDPFEDRVKEKLFF.

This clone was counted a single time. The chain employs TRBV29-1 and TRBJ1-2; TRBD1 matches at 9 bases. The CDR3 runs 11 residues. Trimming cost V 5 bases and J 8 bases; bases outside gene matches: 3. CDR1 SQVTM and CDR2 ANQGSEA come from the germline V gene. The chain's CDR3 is CSVTGGWGYTF. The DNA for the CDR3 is TGCAGCGTTACAGGGGGCTGGGGCTACACCTTC.

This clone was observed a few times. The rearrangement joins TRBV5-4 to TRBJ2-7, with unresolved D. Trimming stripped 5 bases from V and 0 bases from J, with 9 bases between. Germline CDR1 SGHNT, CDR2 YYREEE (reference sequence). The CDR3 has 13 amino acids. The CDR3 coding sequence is TGTGCCAGCAGTTCGGAGTACTCCTACGAGCAGTACTTC. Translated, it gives CASSSEYSYEQYF.

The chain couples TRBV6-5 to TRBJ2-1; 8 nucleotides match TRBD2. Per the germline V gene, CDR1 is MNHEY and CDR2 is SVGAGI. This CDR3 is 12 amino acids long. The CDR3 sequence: CASGSTYNEQFF. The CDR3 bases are TGTGCGAGCGGGAGTACCTACAATGAGCAGTTCTTC.

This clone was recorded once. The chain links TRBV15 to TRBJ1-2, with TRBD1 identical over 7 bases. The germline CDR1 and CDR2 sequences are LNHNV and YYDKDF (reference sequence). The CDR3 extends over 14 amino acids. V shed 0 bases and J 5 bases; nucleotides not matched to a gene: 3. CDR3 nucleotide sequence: TGTGCCACCAGCAGAGATAGACAGGGTTATGGCTACACCTTC. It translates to CATSRDRQGYGYTF.